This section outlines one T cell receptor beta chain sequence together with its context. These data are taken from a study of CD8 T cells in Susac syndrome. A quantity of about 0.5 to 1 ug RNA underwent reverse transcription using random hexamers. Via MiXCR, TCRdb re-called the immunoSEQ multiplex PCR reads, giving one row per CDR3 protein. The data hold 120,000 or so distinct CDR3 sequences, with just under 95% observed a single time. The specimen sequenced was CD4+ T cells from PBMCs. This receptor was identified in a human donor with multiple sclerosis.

In DNA, the CDR3 is TGTGCCAGCAGCCCTAGGGCGGGGCAGGGGAATGAGCAGTTCTTC. Protein: CASSPRAGQGNEQFF. The chain recombines TRBV5-4 with TRBJ2-1; perhaps D is TRBD1 or TRBD2 (6 bases each). V shed 4 bases and J shed 7 bases, with 18 bases lying between them. This CDR3 spans 15 amino acids. Germline CDR1 SGHNT, CDR2 YYREEE (reference sequence).